The 17 T cell receptor beta chains listed next were all sequenced from one sample in a study of human T cells and chemical hapten exposure. Time point here: patch test 3, about 24 weeks after DPC sensitization. Regarding treatment: therapeutic diphenylcyclopropenone sensitization with weekly scalp DPC. Using its own MiXCR run on the RACE reads, TCRdb lists one record per CDR3 protein. This table has some 30,000 distinct CDR3 sequences, about 5.6% appearing once. The sequences come from whole blood, collected in connection with sensitization to the hapten diphenylcyclopropenone (DPC). These receptors all come from a man aged 25-45 years with alopecia areata. Some clones in this sample may be carry-over from other donors' samples.

This clonotype appeared a few times. V is TRBV7-2 and J is TRBJ2-5; D uncertain. V dropped 10 bases and J dropped 1 base, with 19 bases sitting between them. The CDR3 runs 15 residues. CDR1 is SGHTA, CDR2 FQGNSA, per germline. The CDR3 loop reads CAIRWLGLGQETQYF. The DNA for the CDR3 is TGTGCCATCCGCTGGCTGGGTTTGGGCCAAGAGACCCAGTACTTC.

This clonotype showed up many times. The chain combines TRBV6-6 with TRBJ2-7; D is uncertain. Germline V CDR1 and CDR2: MNHNY, SVGAGI (reference sequence). This CDR3 has 14 residues. Trimming cost V 6 bases and J 0 bases, with 12 bases left between them. The CDR3 DNA sequence: TGTGCCAGCAGCCTCGGTAGTCGCTCCTACGAGCAGTACTTC. Translating gives CASSLGSRSYEQYF.

This clonotype was detected many times. The chain couples TRBV30 to TRBJ1-2; TRBD1 is a possible D gene (6 bases). Per germline, CDR1 GTSNPN and CDR2 SVGIG (reference sequence). The CDR3 extends over 13 amino acids. Between the trimmed V and J ends, which lost 3 bases and 0 bases, there was a span of 8 bases. Here the CDR3 reads CAWRDRTNYGYTF. The CDR3 nucleotides are TGTGCCTGGAGGGACAGAACTAACTATGGCTACACCTTC. Variable domain in full (rest from reference TRBV30 and TRBJ1-2): SQTIHQWPATLVQPVGSPLSLECTVEGTSNPNLYWYRQAAGRGLQLLFYSVGIGQISSEVPQNLSASRPQDRQFILSSKKLLLSDSGFYLCAWRDRTNYGYTFGSGTRLTVV.

This clonotype was seen repeatedly, ten times or more. J is TRBJ2-1 and V is TRBV6-1, with D perhaps TRBD1 or TRBD2 (5 bases each). The CDR3 totals 15 residues. The V end was cut by 3 bases, the J end by 5 bases, with 14 bases between. Per germline, CDR1 MNHNS and CDR2 SASEGT. CDR3 sequence reads: CASSDRWDGNNEQFF. The CDR3 DNA is TGTGCCAGCAGTGATAGGTGGGACGGAAACAATGAGCAGTTCTTC.

Concerning this clonotype: This may stem from a read error, because a much larger clone lies one nucleotide away. This chain uses TRBV27 with TRBJ2-3; weak D call: TRBD2 (5 bases). This CDR3 is built from 11 residues. Trimming stripped 4 bases from V and 7 bases from J, with 6 bases between. The germline CDR1 and CDR2 sequences are MNHEY and SMNVEV (reference sequence). This CDR3 reads CASSSGNTQYF. The CDR3 DNA reads as TGTGCCAGCAGTTCGGGGAATACGCAGTATTTT.

The rearrangement uses TRBV6-6 and TRBJ1-1; the D gene is possibly TRBD1 (5 bases). Per germline, CDR1 MNHNY and CDR2 SVGAGI (reference sequence). The V end was cut by 6 bases, the J end by 1 base, with 18 bases between. There are 16 residues in the CDR3. Here the CDR3 DNA reads TGTGCCAGCAGCCGACCGCGGGCAGGGACGAACACTGAAGCTTTCTTT. It codes for CASSRPRAGTNTEAFF.

This clonotype is medium-sized in the sample. The rearrangement joins TRBV27 to TRBJ2-7; TRBD2 might be the D (6 bases). Trimming removed 5 bases at V and 0 bases at J, with 14 bases between. The CDR3 has 15 residues. CDR1 is MNHEY and CDR2 is SMNVEV in the germline V gene (reference sequence). CDR3 bases: TGTGCCAGCAGTCTGGGGAGGCCTCCCTCCTACGAGCAGTACTTC. Its translation is CASSLGRPPSYEQYF.

This clonotype was detected many times. The chain joins TRBV30 to TRBJ1-2; the D is unclear. The CDR3 spans 16 residues. Germline values: CDR1 GTSNPN, CDR2 SVGIG (reference sequence). The V gene lost 0 bases and the J gene lost 6 bases, with 20 bases spanning the gap. The CDR3 nucleotides are TGTGCCTGGAGTGTACATCCCGTCTTGCGCGGGAATGGCTACACCTTC. Residues: CAWSVHPVLRGNGYTF.

This clonotype was found many times. The rearrangement joins TRBV11-2 to TRBJ1-2; TRBD1 might be the D (6 bases). Germline lookup yields CDR1 SGHAT and CDR2 FQNNGV. V lost 5 bases and J lost 7, with 11 bases in between. This CDR3 comprises 12 residues. CDR3: CASSRGGVGYTF. The DNA of the CDR3 is TGTGCCAGCAGCCGAGGGGGGGTTGGCTACACCTTC.

The sample holds many counts of this clonotype. The chain joins TRBV6-2 or TRBV6-3 to TRBJ1-2; D is possibly TRBD1 (6 bases). The CDR3 loop spans 14 amino acids. The V gene's germline CDR1 is MNHEY and CDR2 SVGEGT. V shed 10 bases and J shed 5 bases, with 20 bases lying between them. CDR3 coding DNA: TGTGCCACCACCCCCCGGACAGCAGGATATGGCTACACCTTC. Translation gives CATTPRTAGYGYTF.

The CDR3 nucleotides read TGCAGTGGGAGGCTCCAAGAGACCCAGTACTTC. Translated: CSGRLQETQYF. The chain employs TRBV20-1 and TRBJ2-5; maybe TRBD2 (5 bases). Per the germline V gene, CDR1 is DFQATT and CDR2 is SNEGSKA (reference sequence). Between the trimmed V and J ends, which lost 7 bases and 1 base, there was a span of 7 bases. The CDR3 has 11 amino acids.

This clonotype came up a few times. The CDR3: CASSQDHTGGPYEQYF. DNA of the CDR3: TGCGCCAGCAGCCAAGATCACACAGGCGGGCCCTACGAGCAGTACTTC. The chain carries TRBV4-3 and TRBJ2-7, with D tentatively TRBD1 or TRBD2 (5 bases each). The V end was cut by 0 bases, the J end by 2 bases, with 14 bases between. The germline CDR1 and CDR2 sequences are LGHNA and YSLEER. The CDR3 consists of 16 residues.

This clonotype was counted at least ten times. The CDR3 nucleotides read TGCAGCGCCGGTGGGACCGACTTCACAGATACGCAGTATTTT. Protein sequence: CSAGGTDFTDTQYF. The chain employs TRBV29-1 and TRBJ2-3, with D possibly being TRBD1 or TRBD2 (5 bases each). Trimming stripped 7 bases from V and 2 bases from J, with 16 bases between. This CDR3 has 14 residues. The V gene's germline CDR1 is SQVTM and CDR2 ANQGSEA.

This clonotype was picked up many times. The chain carries TRBV9 and TRBJ2-1; tentative D call: TRBD2 (5 bases). The V end was cut by 4 bases, the J end by 7 bases, with 27 bases between. The germline gives CDR1 SGDLS, CDR2 YYNGEE. The CDR3 sequence is 18 residues long. As DNA, the CDR3 is TGTGCCAGCAGCCCCTCCTCGGGGAGCGGAGCCTCCGGGAATGAGCAGTTCTTC. Translated: CASSPSSGSGASGNEQFF.

This clonotype has at least ten counts. This chain connects TRBV5-1 to TRBJ2-1, with 12 bases identical to TRBD1. The CDR3 has 15 residues. CDR1 and CDR2 (germline): SGHRS, YFSETQ. The V segment lost 4 bases and the J segment 8 bases; nucleotides outside the gene matches: 7. The CDR3 region is CASSPGTGGRDEQFF. The CDR3 bases are TGCGCCAGCAGCCCCGGGACAGGGGGCAGGGATGAGCAGTTCTTC. The full variable domain, with the rest looked up from reference TRBV5-1 and TRBJ2-1, is KAGVTQTPRYLIKTRGQQVTLSCSPISGHRSVSWYQQTPGQGLQFLFEYFSETQRNKGNFPGRFSGRQFSNSRSEMNVSTLELGDSALYLCASSPGTGGRDEQFFGPGTRLTVL.

This clonotype was seen at least ten times. The chain carries TRBV15 and TRBJ2-3; D gene ambiguous. The V end was cut by 1 base, the J end by 6 bases, with 11 bases between. The CDR3 loop spans 14 amino acids. The germline gives CDR1 LNHNV, CDR2 YYDKDF (reference sequence). The CDR3 reads CATSRVKGSDTQYF. The CDR3 DNA reads TGTGCCACCAGCAGAGTAAAGGGCTCCGATACGCAGTATTTT.

This clonotype was detected ten times or more. This chain joins TRBV10-3 and TRBJ1-3; D remains unclear. Germline lookup yields CDR1 ENHRY and CDR2 SYGVKD. The CDR3 runs to 14 residues. The V end lost 4 bases, the J end lost 0 bases, and 7 bases lay between the germline ends. Here the CDR3 DNA reads TGTGCCATCAGTGGCCCAGGCTCTGGAAACACCATATATTTT. The encoded protein is CAISGPGSGNTIYF.